This T cell receptor (beta chain) was sequenced in a study of T cells in Graves' hyperthyroidism and ophthalmopathy. In regard to this clonotype: A much bigger clone sits one base away, suggesting this may be a read error.

The investigators amplified TCR beta CDR3 regions from RNA transcripts. With the HTBI primer set, the TCR CDR3 went through a first round of RT-PCR. TCRdb recomputed calls from the multiplex PCR reads with MiXCR, one row per CDR3 protein. The sample lists approximately 600,000 distinct CDR3 sequences; 13% to 15% were seen once. CDR3 length: 16 amino acids. In germline, CDR1 is SGHVS, CDR2 FQNEAQ. The TCR was taken from a woman between 18 and 29 years old with Graves' ophthalmopathy. The chain employs TRBV7-8 and TRBJ1-2, with TRBD1 identical over 11 bases. Sequenced: blood. The chain's CDR3 is CAGSSRTGGTNYGYTF. The CDR3 nucleotides read TGTGCCGGCAGCTCTCGGACAGGGGGCACTAACTATGGCTACACCTTC.